This T cell receptor beta chain appears in the sequencing data of a study of cytomegalovirus exposure and HLA in healthy donors. Trimming cost V 7 bases and J 7 bases, with 10 bases left between them. The CDR3 totals 11 residues. Germline lookup yields CDR1 MNHEY and CDR2 SVGAGI. The PCR made use of 60 Vbeta and 13 Jbeta primers. Generated by immunoSEQ multiplex PCR, the TCRdb table keeps only in-frame clones and is missing some. The table shows around 130,000 clones, with approximately 82% occurring only once. V usage is TRBV6-5 and J usage is TRBJ1-1, with a possible D match to TRBD1 (6 bases). The source material was PBMCs. The sequence derives from a woman aged 18-29 years in good health and CMV-seropositive. CDR3 sequence (DNA): TGTGCCAGCACGGGGGGCCTTGAAGCTTTCTTT. Translation gives CASTGGLEAFF.